This T cell receptor (beta chain) was retrieved from a study of blood T cell repertoires in COVID-19. The wider study: T cells, B-cell-depleted T cells, or PBMCs supplied cDNA or gDNA.

In the original workflow: Reference gene primer amplification gave nucleated cell count estimates. Profiled with immunoSEQ multiplex PCR; TCRdb holds only in-frame clones, not every one. That table is the source of V, J and clone size, and D and trimming were worked out from the DNA. This table holds roughly 80,000 clones, roughly 90% found once. The CDR3 sequence is 13 residues long. From germline, CDR1 is SGHRS and CDR2 YFSETQ. Trimming took 4 bases from V and 7 from J, leaving 12 bases between them. The sequence was obtained from a man aged 55 to 70 with acute or convalescent COVID-19. The sample consisted of peripheral blood. V is TRBV5-1 and J is TRBJ2-4, with a possible D match to TRBD1 (6 bases). This chain's CDR3 is CASSPGQINIQYF. The DNA for the CDR3 is TGCGCCAGCAGCCCCGGACAGATCAACATTCAGTACTTC. Full variable domain (rest looked up from reference TRBV5-1 and TRBJ2-4): KAGVTQTPRYLIKTRGQQVTLSCSPISGHRSVSWYQQTPGQGLQFLFEYFSETQRNKGNFPGRFSGRQFSNSRSEMNVSTLELGDSALYLCASSPGQINIQYFGAGTRLSVL.